Listed here are 11 T cell receptor beta chains from one sample, sequenced in a study of cytomegalovirus exposure and HLA in healthy donors (dated by TCRdb to about 2017). The protocol used for the library was the immunoSEQ multiplex PCR assay. For the multiplex PCR, a mixture combining 60 forward primers for TCR Vbeta segments and 13 reverse primers for TCR Jbeta segments was used. TCRdb's version of the immuneACCESS table is confined to in-frame rearrangements and falls short of the full clone set. An unresolved V gene accounts for under half of the shortfall where checked; the remainder is of unknown origin. This sample gives under 75,000 clones in total; more than 80% of them show up just once. Of the sample, less than 2.5% is held by the ten largest clones. Sequencing used PBMCs. The receptors originated from a woman in her twenties or thirties in good health and CMV-seronegative.

This chain connects TRBV5-4 to TRBJ2-5; possibly TRBD1 for D (7 bases). V lost 4 bases and J lost 5, with 12 bases in between. The CDR3 is 13 amino acids. CDR1 is SGHNT, CDR2 YYREEE, per germline (reference sequence). In nucleotides, the CDR3 is TGTGCCAGCAGCATCAGGGGGGAGGAGACCCAGTACTTC. It translates to CASSIRGEETQYF.

V gene TRBV5-4 combines with J gene TRBJ2-1, with D possibly being TRBD1 (6 bases). CDR1 and CDR2 (germline): SGHNT, YYREEE (reference sequence). V lost 4 bases and J lost 5, with 10 bases in between. CDR3 size: 13 residues. The CDR3 loop is CASSGDNHNEQFF. CDR3 nucleotides: TGTGCCAGCAGCGGGGACAACCACAATGAGCAGTTCTTC.

The chain is built from TRBV7-6 and TRBJ2-1; TRBD2 agrees at 12 bases. Germline CDR1 and CDR2: SGHVS and FNYEAQ. This CDR3 is built from 19 residues. The V segment lost 2 bases and the J segment 8 bases; nucleotides outside the gene matches: 16. Here the CDR3 DNA reads TGTGCCAGCAGCTTACGTATGACTAGCGGGAGAATATACAATCATGAGCAGTTCTTC. Translating gives CASSLRMTSGRIYNHEQFF. Together with reference TRBV7-6 and TRBJ2-1, the CDR3 gives the full variable domain: GAGVSQSPRYKVTKRGQDVALRCDPISGHVSLYWYRQALGQGPEFLTYFNYEAQQDKSGLPNDRFSAERPEGSISTLTIQRTEQRDSAMYRCASSLRMTSGRIYNHEQFFGPGTRLTVL.

The chain combines TRBV18 with TRBJ1-1; 7 bases are shared with TRBD1. Germline V gene lookup returns CDR1 KGHSH and CDR2 LQKENI. The CDR3 length is 16 residues. The ends lost 6 bases at V and 1 base at J; junction bases unmatched: 11. The CDR3 loop is CASSFAETGQNTEAFF. CDR3 DNA: TGTGCCAGCTCTTTCGCCGAGACAGGGCAGAACACTGAAGCTTTCTTT.

The chain uses TRBV28 and TRBJ2-5, with D perhaps TRBD2 (5 bases). The length of the CDR3 is 16 residues. Germline CDR1 is MDHEN and CDR2 is SYDVKM. Trimming took 4 bases from V and 4 from J, leaving 19 bases between them. The CDR3 nucleotides read TGTGCCAGCAGTTCCATCAGAGGAGGAAGACGAGAGACCCAGTACTTC. Translating it yields CASSSIRGGRRETQYF.

This chain links TRBV7-3 with TRBJ2-3; D is unresolved. The CDR3 runs to 14 residues. Trimming shortened V by 1 base and J by 3 bases, and 8 bases separated the two germline ends. Looked up from germline, CDR1 is SGHTA and CDR2 is FQGTGA. CDR3 DNA: TGTGCCAGCAGCTTAAGCCCGGTTACAGATACGCAGTATTTT. Translating gives CASSLSPVTDTQYF. Together with reference TRBV7-3 and TRBJ2-3, the CDR3 gives the full variable domain: GAGVSQTPSNKVTEKGKYVELRCDPISGHTALYWYRQSLGQGPEFLIYFQGTGAADDSGLPNDRFFAVRPEGSVSTLKIQRTERGDSAVYLCASSLSPVTDTQYFGPGTRLTVL.

DNA of the CDR3: TGCAGTGCTAGTGGGCGCCAGCCCCAGCATTTT. Translating it yields CSASGRQPQHF. V is TRBV20-1 and J is TRBJ1-5; D is undetermined. The CDR3 totals 11 residues. CDR1 is DFQATT and CDR2 is SNEGSKA in the germline V gene (reference sequence). V dropped 3 bases and J dropped 7 bases, with 7 bases sitting between them.

The rearrangement uses TRBV28 and TRBJ1-2; the match to TRBD1 covers 8 bases. From germline, CDR1 is MDHEN and CDR2 SYDVKM. This CDR3 contains 15 residues. V lost 3 bases and J lost 4; bases outside the gene matches: 7. CDR3 sequence reads: CASSFQTGVSYGYTF. CDR3 DNA: TGTGCCAGCAGTTTCCAGACAGGGGTCTCCTATGGCTACACCTTC.

This chain links TRBV7-9 with TRBJ2-7; D is ambiguous. Germline V gene data show CDR1 as SEHNR and CDR2 as FQNEAQ (reference sequence). The CDR3 is 14 amino acids. Trimming left V 1 base short and J 9 bases short, with 16 bases between. Here the CDR3 reads CASSLGSISRGQYF. The DNA of the CDR3 is TGTGCCAGCAGCTTAGGGTCGATTAGCCGAGGGCAGTACTTC.

This clone was detected only once. The gene calls are TRBV4-1 and TRBJ2-1; D might be TRBD2 (6 bases). V shed 4 bases and J shed 7 bases, with 20 bases lying between them. Per the germline V gene, CDR1 is MGHRA and CDR2 is YSYEKL. The CDR3 runs 16 residues. The CDR3 region is CASSPGLVGGGNEQFF. The CDR3 DNA reads TGCGCCAGCAGCCCCGGACTTGTCGGGGGAGGTAATGAGCAGTTCTTC.

The rearrangement links TRBV18 to TRBJ1-4; D ambiguous. Trimming cost V 3 bases and J 7 bases, with 18 bases left between them. CDR1 and CDR2 from the germline V gene are KGHSH and LQKENI. This CDR3 contains 16 residues. The CDR3 loop is CASSPVRRSEGEKLFF. The CDR3 DNA sequence: TGTGCCAGCTCACCCGTCCGCAGGTCTGAGGGTGAAAAACTGTTTTTT.